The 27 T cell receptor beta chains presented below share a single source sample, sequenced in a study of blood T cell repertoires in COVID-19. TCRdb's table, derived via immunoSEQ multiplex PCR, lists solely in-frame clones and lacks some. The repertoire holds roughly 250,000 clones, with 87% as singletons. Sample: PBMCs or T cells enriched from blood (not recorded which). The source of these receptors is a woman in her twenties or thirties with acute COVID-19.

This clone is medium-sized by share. In DNA, the CDR3 is TGTGCCAGCAGTGCTCAGGGGGCGCGTCAGCATTTT. Translation gives CASSAQGARQHF. The genes are TRBV28 and TRBJ1-5; 8 nucleotides match TRBD1. V was pared by 5 bases and J by 13 bases, with 7 bases of the junction left unmatched. This CDR3 has 12 amino acids. Germline V gene lookup returns CDR1 MDHEN and CDR2 SYDVKM.

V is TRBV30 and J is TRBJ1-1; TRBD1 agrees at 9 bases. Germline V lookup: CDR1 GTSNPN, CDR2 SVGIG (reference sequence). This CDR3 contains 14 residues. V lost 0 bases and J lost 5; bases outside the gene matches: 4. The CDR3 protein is CAWSVRQGGTEAFF. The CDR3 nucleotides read TGTGCCTGGAGTGTACGACAGGGGGGGACTGAAGCTTTCTTT.

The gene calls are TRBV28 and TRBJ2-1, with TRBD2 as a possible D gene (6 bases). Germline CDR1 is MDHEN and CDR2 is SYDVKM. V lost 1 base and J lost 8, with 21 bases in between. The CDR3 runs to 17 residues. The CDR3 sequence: CASSLFSPGERKDEQFF. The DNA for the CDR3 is TGTGCCAGCAGTTTATTCAGCCCGGGGGAGAGGAAGGATGAGCAGTTCTTC.

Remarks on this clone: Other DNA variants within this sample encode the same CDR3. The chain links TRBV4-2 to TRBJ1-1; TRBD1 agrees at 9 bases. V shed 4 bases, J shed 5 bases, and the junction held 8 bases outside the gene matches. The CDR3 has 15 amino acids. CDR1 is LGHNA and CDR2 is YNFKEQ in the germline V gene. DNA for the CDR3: TGTGCCAGCAGCCGGCAGACAGGGGGGGATACTGAAGCTTTCTTT. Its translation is CASSRQTGGDTEAFF.

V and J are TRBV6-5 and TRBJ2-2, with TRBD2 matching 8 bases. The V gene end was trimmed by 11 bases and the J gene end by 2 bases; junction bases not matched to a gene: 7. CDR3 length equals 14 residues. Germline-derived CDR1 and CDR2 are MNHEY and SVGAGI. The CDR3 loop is CAGQSGSNTGELFF. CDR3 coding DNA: TGTGCCGGCCAGAGCGGGAGTAACACCGGGGAGCTGTTTTTT.

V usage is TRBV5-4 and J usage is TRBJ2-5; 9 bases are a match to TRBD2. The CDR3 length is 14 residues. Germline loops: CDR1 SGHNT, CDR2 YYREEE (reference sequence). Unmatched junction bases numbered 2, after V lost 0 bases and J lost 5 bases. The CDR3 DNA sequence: TGTGCCAGCAGCTTGGGACTAGCGGTTGAGACCCAGTACTTC. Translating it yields CASSLGLAVETQYF.

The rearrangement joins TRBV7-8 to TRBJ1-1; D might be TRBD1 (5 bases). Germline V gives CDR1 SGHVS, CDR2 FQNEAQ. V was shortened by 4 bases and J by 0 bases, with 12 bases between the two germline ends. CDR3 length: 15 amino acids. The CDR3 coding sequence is TGTGCCAGCAGCTACGACAGCGGGCTGAACACTGAAGCTTTCTTT. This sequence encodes CASSYDSGLNTEAFF.

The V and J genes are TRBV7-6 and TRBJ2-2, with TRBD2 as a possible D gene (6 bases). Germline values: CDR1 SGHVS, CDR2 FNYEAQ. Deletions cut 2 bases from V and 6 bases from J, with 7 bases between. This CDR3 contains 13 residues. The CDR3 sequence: CASSLPGAGELFF. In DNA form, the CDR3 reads TGTGCCAGCAGCTTACCGGGAGCCGGGGAGCTGTTTTTT.

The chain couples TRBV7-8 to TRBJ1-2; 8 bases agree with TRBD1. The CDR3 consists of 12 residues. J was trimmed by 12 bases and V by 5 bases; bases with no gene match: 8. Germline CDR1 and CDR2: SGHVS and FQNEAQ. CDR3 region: CASSPRTGSNTF. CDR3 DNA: TGTGCCAGCAGCCCGCGGACAGGGAGTAACACCTTC.

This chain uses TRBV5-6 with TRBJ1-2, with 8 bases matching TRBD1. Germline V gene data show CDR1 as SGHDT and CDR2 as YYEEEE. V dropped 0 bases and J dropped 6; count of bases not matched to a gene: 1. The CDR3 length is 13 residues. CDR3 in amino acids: CASSLVRGHGYTF. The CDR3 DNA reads TGTGCCAGCAGCTTGGTCAGGGGGCATGGCTACACCTTC.

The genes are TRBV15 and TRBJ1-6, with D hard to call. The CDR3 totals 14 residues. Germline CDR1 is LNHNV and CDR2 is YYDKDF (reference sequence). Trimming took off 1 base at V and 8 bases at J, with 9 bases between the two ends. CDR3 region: CATSRGLGDSPLHF. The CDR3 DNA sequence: TGTGCCACCAGCAGAGGGTTGGGCGATTCACCCCTCCACTTT.

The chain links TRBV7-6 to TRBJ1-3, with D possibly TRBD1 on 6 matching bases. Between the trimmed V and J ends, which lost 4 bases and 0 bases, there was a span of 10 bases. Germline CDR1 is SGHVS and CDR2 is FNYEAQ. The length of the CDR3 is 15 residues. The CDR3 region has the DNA TGTGCCAGCAGCTCGGGACAAAGCTCTGGAAACACCATATATTTT. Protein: CASSSGQSSGNTIYF.

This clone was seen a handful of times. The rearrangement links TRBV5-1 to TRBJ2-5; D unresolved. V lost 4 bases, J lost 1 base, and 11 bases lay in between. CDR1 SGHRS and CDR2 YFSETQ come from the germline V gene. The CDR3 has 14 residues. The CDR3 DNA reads TGCGCCAGCAGCACCCGCGTCGGCCAAGAGACCCAGTACTTC. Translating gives CASSTRVGQETQYF.

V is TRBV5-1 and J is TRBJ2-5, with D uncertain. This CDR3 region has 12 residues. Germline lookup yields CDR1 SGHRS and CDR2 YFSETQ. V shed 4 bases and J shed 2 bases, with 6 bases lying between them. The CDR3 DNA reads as TGCGCCAGCAGCCTGACTCAAGAGACCCAGTACTTC. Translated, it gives CASSLTQETQYF.

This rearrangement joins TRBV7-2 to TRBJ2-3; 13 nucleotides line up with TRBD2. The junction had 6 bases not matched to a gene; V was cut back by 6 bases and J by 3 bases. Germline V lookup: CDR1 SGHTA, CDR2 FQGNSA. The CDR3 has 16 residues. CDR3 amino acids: CASRAPGLAGTDTQYF. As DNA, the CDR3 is TGTGCCAGCAGGGCCCCGGGACTAGCGGGGACAGATACGCAGTATTTT.

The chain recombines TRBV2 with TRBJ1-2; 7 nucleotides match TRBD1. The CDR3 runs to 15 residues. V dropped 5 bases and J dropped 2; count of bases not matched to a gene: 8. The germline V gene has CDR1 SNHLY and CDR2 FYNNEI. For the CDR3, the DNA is TGTGCCAGCAGTCCAAGGACAGGAATCAACTATGGCTACACCTTC. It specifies CASSPRTGINYGYTF.

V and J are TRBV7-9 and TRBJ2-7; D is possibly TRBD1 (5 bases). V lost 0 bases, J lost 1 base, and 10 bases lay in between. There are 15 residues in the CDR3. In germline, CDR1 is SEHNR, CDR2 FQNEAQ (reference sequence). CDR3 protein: CASSLAQGLSYEQYF. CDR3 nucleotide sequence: TGTGCCAGCAGCTTAGCGCAGGGTTTGTCCTACGAGCAGTACTTC.

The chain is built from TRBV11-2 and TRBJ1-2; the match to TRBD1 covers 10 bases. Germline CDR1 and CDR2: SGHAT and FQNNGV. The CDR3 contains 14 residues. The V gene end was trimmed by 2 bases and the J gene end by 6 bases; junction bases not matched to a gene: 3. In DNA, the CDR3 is TGTGCCAGCAGCTTATTCGGACAGGGGGATGGCTACACCTTC. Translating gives CASSLFGQGDGYTF.

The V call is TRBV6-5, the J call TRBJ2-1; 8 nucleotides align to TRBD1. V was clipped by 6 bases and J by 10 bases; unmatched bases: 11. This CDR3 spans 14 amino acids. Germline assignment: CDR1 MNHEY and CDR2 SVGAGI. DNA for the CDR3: TGTGCCAGCAGGGGCGGACAGGGCTTCAAGGAGCAGTTCTTC. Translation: CASRGGQGFKEQFF.

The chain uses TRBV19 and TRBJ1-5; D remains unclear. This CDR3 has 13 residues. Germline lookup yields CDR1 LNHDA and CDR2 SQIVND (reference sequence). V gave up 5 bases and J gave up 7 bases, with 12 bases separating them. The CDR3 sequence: CASSPQEGQPQHF. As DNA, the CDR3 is TGTGCCAGTAGTCCCCAAGAGGGCCAGCCCCAGCATTTT.

In DNA form, the CDR3 reads TGTGCCAGCAGCCCGAGCGGGAGGGCGGGCACCGGGGAGCTGTTTTTT. Protein product: CASSPSGRAGTGELFF. This sequence joins TRBV11-3 and TRBJ2-2, with TRBD2 matching 10 bases. J lost 4 bases, V lost 5 bases, and 7 bases had no gene match. Germline lookup yields CDR1 SGHNT and CDR2 YENEEA. The CDR3 extends over 16 amino acids.

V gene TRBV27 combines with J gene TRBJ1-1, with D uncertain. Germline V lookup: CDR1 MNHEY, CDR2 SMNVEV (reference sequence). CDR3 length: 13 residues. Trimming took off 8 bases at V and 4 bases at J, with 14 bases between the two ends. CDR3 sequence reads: CASRAWLGTEAFF. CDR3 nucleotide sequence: TGTGCCAGCCGAGCGTGGCTGGGCACTGAAGCTTTCTTT.

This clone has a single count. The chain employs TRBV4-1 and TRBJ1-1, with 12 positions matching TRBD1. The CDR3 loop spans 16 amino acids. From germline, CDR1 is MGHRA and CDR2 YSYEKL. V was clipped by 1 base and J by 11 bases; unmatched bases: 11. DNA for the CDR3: TGCGCCAGCAGCCAAGTCGGGGACAGGGGGCGCGGGTTGGCTTTCTTT. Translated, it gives CASSQVGDRGRGLAFF.

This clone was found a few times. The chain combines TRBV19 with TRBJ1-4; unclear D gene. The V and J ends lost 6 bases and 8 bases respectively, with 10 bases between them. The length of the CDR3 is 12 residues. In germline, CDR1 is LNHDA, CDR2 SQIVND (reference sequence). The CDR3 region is CASRKKEEKLFF. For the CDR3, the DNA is TGTGCCAGTAGAAAAAAGGAGGAAAAACTGTTTTTT.

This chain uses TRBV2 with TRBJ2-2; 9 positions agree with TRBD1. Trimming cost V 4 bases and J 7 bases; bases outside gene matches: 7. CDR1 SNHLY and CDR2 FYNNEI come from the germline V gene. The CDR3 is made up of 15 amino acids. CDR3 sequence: CASSGTGGADGELFF. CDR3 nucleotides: TGTGCCAGCAGTGGAACAGGGGGCGCGGACGGGGAGCTGTTTTTT.

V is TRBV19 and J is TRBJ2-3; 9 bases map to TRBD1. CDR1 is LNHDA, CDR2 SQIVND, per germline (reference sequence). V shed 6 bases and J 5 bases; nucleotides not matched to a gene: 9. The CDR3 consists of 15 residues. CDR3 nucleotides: TGTGCCAGTAGGAGTCCGGGACAGGGTTTAGATACGCAGTATTTT. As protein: CASRSPGQGLDTQYF.

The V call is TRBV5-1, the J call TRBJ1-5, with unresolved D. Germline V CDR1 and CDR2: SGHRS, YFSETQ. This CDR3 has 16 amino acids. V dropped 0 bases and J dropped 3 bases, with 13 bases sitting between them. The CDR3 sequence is CASSLGSQNPNQPQHF. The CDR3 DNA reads TGCGCCAGCAGCTTGGGGTCGCAGAACCCCAATCAGCCCCAGCATTTT.